The 24 T cell receptor beta chains given below trace back to one sample, sequenced in a study of T cells in Graves' hyperthyroidism and ophthalmopathy. The investigators amplified TCR beta CDR3 regions from RNA transcripts. The TCR CDR3 first-round RT-PCR relied on the HTBI primer set. In TCRdb, the multiplex PCR reads were re-called with MiXCR into one record per CDR3 protein. There are a few hundred thousand distinct CDR3 sequences in the sample; 46% occur only once, and around 8% lies in the top ten. Material: peripheral blood or thyroid tissue (not recorded which). Receptors were obtained from a woman between 18 and 29 years old with Graves' hyperthyroidism.

The gene calls are TRBV7-2 and TRBJ2-7, with 9 bases fitting TRBD1. This CDR3 has 13 residues. Trimming removed 7 bases from V and 5 bases from J; junction bases left unmatched: 6. Per germline, CDR1 SGHTA and CDR2 FQGNSA. CDR3 region: CASTRDRVHEQYF. The CDR3 bases are TGTGCCAGCACCCGGGACAGGGTCCACGAGCAGTACTTC.

This clonotype was seen ten or more times. The rearrangement links TRBV12-3 or TRBV12-4 to TRBJ1-6; D not certain. V was clipped by 3 bases and J by 6 bases, with 6 bases between them. This CDR3 spans 13 amino acids. CDR3 bases: TGTGCCAGCAGTTTCGGGGTTAATTCACCCCTCCACTTT. This codes for CASSFGVNSPLHF.

This clonotype was recorded many times. The rearrangement links TRBV12-3 or TRBV12-4 to TRBJ1-1; no reliable D call. CDR3 length equals 15 residues. Trimming removed 7 bases from V and 5 bases from J, with 20 bases in between. The CDR3 here is CASTFRVPERTEAFF. For the CDR3, the DNA is TGTGCCAGCACGTTTCGGGTTCCCGAACGGACTGAAGCTTTCTTT.

In its sample, this clonotype was seen many times. The chain joins TRBV9 to TRBJ1-2; D not resolved. Trimming pared 2 bases from V and 5 bases from J, leaving 22 bases between. The CDR3 length is 17 residues. Germline V gene lookup returns CDR1 SGDLS and CDR2 YYNGEE. Here the CDR3 DNA reads TGTGCCAGCAGCGTTCGTCCGACTCTTGTTTCGGGATATGGCTACACCTTC. It encodes CASSVRPTLVSGYGYTF.

In the case of this clonotype: Germline is not matched at one junction end, which may reflect a read error. The gene calls are TRBV2 and TRBJ2-2; the D gene is possibly TRBD2 (5 bases). CDR1 is SNHLY, CDR2 FYNNEI, per germline. This CDR3 has 17 amino acids. CDR3 bases: TGTGCCAGCAGTGAAACGTGGAAGGCCGTAAACACCGGGGAGCTGTTCTTT. It is translated as CASSETWKAVNTGELFF. The whole variable domain, filled in from reference TRBV2 and TRBJ2-2, reads EPEVTQTPSHQVTQMGQEVILRCVPISNHLYFYWYRQILGQKVEFLVSFYNNEISEKSEIFDDQFSVERPDGSNFTLKIRSTKLEDSAMYFCASSETWKAVNTGELFFGEGSRLTVL.

At least ten counts were recorded for this clonotype. V and J are TRBV20-1 and TRBJ2-7; D is unclear. V was shortened by 5 bases and J by 2 bases, with 7 bases between the two germline ends. The CDR3 is 11 residues long. The germline V gene has CDR1 DFQATT and CDR2 SNEGSKA (reference sequence). The CDR3 sequence: CSALDAYEQYF. Written as DNA, the CDR3 is TGCAGTGCTTTGGACGCCTACGAGCAGTACTTC.

The chain is built from TRBV2 and TRBJ2-2; tentative D call: TRBD2 (6 bases). The CDR3 is 17 amino acids. Deletions cut 10 bases from V and 4 bases from J, with 25 bases between. Germline values: CDR1 SNHLY, CDR2 FYNNEI. Here the CDR3 reads CANSLFRGDLGTGELFF. The CDR3 bases are TGTGCCAACAGCTTATTTCGCGGGGATCTGGGCACCGGGGAGCTGTTTTTT.

Ten or more counts support this clonotype. The V call is TRBV20-1, the J call TRBJ1-6, with D possibly matching TRBD1 (6 bases). Germline loops: CDR1 DFQATT, CDR2 SNEGSKA (reference sequence). V was pared by 0 bases and J by 7 bases, with 28 bases between. CDR3 length: 20 residues. The CDR3, as DNA: TGCAGTGCTAGAGACGGACGGGACCCACGGGAGGCCCAGGGGAATTCACCCCTCCACTTT. Translating gives CSARDGRDPREAQGNSPLHF.

Remarks on this clonotype: It may be a read error: a sequence one base away is much more abundant. The CDR3 region is CAGSLTSAGELFF. The CDR3 DNA reads TGTGCCGGCAGCTTAACCAGCGCCGGGGAGCTGTTTTTT. The genes are TRBV7-3 and TRBJ2-2; no firm D call. The germline gives CDR1 SGHTA, CDR2 FQGTGA. This CDR3 has 13 residues.

The chain combines TRBV2 with TRBJ2-5; 12 bases are a match to TRBD1. From germline, CDR1 is SNHLY and CDR2 FYNNEI. The CDR3 consists of 16 residues. Trimming cost V 6 bases and J 5 bases; bases outside gene matches: 10. CDR3 sequence reads: CASSDTGTGGWETQYF. DNA of the CDR3: TGTGCCAGCAGCGATACCGGGACAGGGGGCTGGGAGACCCAGTACTTC.

This clonotype was observed at least ten times. The V and J genes are TRBV2 and TRBJ2-7; a possible D gene is TRBD1 (6 bases). The V end was cut by 6 bases, the J end by 3 bases, with 9 bases between. The length of the CDR3 is 12 residues. Per the germline V gene, CDR1 is SNHLY and CDR2 is FYNNEI. The chain's CDR3 is CASRKQGYEQYF. DNA of the CDR3: TGTGCCAGCAGGAAACAGGGCTACGAGCAGTACTTC.

This clonotype has at least ten counts. J is TRBJ1-5 and V is TRBV12-3 or TRBV12-4; TRBD1 might be the D (5 bases). The CDR3 covers 14 residues. The V gene lost 4 bases and the J gene lost 1 base, with 8 bases spanning the gap. The CDR3 bases are TGTGCCAGCAGTTCGGGACCGAGCAATCAGCCCCAGCATTTT. The encoded protein is CASSSGPSNQPQHF.

The chain uses TRBV19 and TRBJ2-6; D tentatively fits TRBD1 or TRBD2 (5 bases each). Germline V gene data show CDR1 as LNHDA and CDR2 as SQIVND (reference sequence). The CDR3 consists of 14 residues. The V end was cut by 10 bases, the J end by 2 bases, with 12 bases between. The DNA of the CDR3 is TGTGCCACCTCAAGGGGACCTGGGGCCAACGTCCTGACTTTC. Its protein is CATSRGPGANVLTF.

This clonotype was counted at least ten times. The gene calls are TRBV29-1 and TRBJ1-5; possibly TRBD1 for D (6 bases). Germline lookup yields CDR1 SQVTM and CDR2 ANQGSEA. The CDR3 runs to 14 residues. V was pared by 5 bases and J by 0 bases, with 11 bases between. CDR3 loop: CSVSQGNSNQPQHF. The CDR3 DNA is TGCAGCGTTTCGCAGGGGAATAGCAATCAGCCCCAGCATTTT.

Comments on this clonotype: Compared with germline, one end of the junction differs, possibly owing to a read error. The chain joins TRBV5-1 to TRBJ1-1; TRBD1 might be the D (6 bases). The CDR3 has 15 amino acids. The germline gives CDR1 SGHRS, CDR2 YFSETQ. CDR3 nucleotides: TGCGCCAGCAGCCCTCCCGGGGGGCCGAACACTGGAGCTTTCTTT. Amino acids: CASSPPGGPNTGAFF.

This chain connects TRBV18 to TRBJ2-5; D may be TRBD1 (6 bases). The CDR3 is 15 amino acids. The V gene's germline CDR1 is KGHSH and CDR2 LQKENI. The ends were cut back, 4 bases at V and 3 bases at J, with 15 bases in the middle. CDR3 sequence (DNA): TGTGCCAGCTCACGAGCCCAGGGGATGGAAGAGACCCAGTACTTC. This sequence encodes CASSRAQGMEETQYF.

V is TRBV3-1 and J is TRBJ2-2; 12 bases map to TRBD1. Germline V gives CDR1 LGHDT, CDR2 YNNKEL (reference sequence). The CDR3 covers 15 residues. V trimming: 4 bases; J trimming: 7 bases; junction bases outside the gene matches: 4. CDR3 nucleotide sequence: TGTGCCAGCAGCCGCGGGACAGGGGGCCTCGGGGAGCTGTTTTTT. Its translation: CASSRGTGGLGELFF.

To note about this clonotype: A much larger clone lies a single base off, so this may be a read error. The chain is built from TRBV15 and TRBJ1-4; possibly TRBD1 for D (6 bases). Germline CDR1 reads LNHNV; CDR2 reads YYDKDF (reference sequence). V was clipped by 5 bases and J by 0 bases, with 13 bases between them. CDR3 size: 16 residues. The DNA of the CDR3 is TGTGCCACCAGCTTGGGGACAAGTTCAACTAATGAAAAACTGTTTTTT. It yields the protein CATSLGTSSTNEKLFF.

This clonotype came up many times. The chain uses TRBV20-1 and TRBJ1-2; 8 bases line up with TRBD1. From germline, CDR1 is DFQATT and CDR2 SNEGSKA (reference sequence). The CDR3 is 14 amino acids. Losses at the gene ends were 4 bases for V and 8 bases for J; bases not matched to a gene: 12. The CDR3 reads CSATRQGPTDGYTF. The CDR3 bases are TGCAGTGCTACCCGACAGGGGCCGACCGACGGCTACACCTTC.

The V and J genes are TRBV7-6 and TRBJ2-5; D is tentatively TRBD1 or TRBD2 (6 bases each). V lost 5 bases and J 6 bases, leaving 10 bases between the germline ends. Germline V gives CDR1 SGHVS, CDR2 FNYEAQ. The CDR3 covers 12 residues. CDR3 nucleotide sequence: TGTGCCAGCAGCAGGGGGGCGCAGACCCAGTACTTC. This encodes CASSRGAQTQYF.

This clonotype was found many times. The rearrangement joins TRBV5-8 to TRBJ2-5, with D perhaps matching TRBD1 or TRBD2 (7 bases each). Germline lookup yields CDR1 SGHTS and CDR2 YDEGEE. The CDR3 runs to 14 residues. V was cut by 1 base and J by 5 bases, with 12 bases left in between. The CDR3 coding sequence is TGTGCCAGCAGCTTGCAGGGGGGGCGGGAGACCCAGTACTTC. Its protein product is CASSLQGGRETQYF.

The table lists this clonotype with a few counts. The chain employs TRBV20-1 and TRBJ1-2, with 7 bases that match TRBD1. The CDR3 is made up of 11 amino acids. V lost 5 bases and J lost 8; bases outside the gene matches: 5. Germline CDR1 is DFQATT and CDR2 is SNEGSKA (reference sequence). CDR3 in amino acids: CSAVPGQGYTF. In DNA, the CDR3 is TGCAGTGCTGTACCGGGACAGGGCTACACCTTC.

The V gene is TRBV6-1, the J gene TRBJ2-2; D uncertain. This CDR3 comprises 12 residues. Deletions cut 3 bases from V and 7 bases from J, with 6 bases between. Looked up from germline, CDR1 is MNHNS and CDR2 is SASEGT. The CDR3 reads CASSEWVGELFF. The CDR3 region has the DNA TGTGCCAGCAGTGAGTGGGTCGGGGAGCTGTTTTTT.

This clonotype was detected ten times or more. The chain joins TRBV19 to TRBJ2-5; D is undetermined. Germline assignment: CDR1 LNHDA and CDR2 SQIVND (reference sequence). The CDR3 spans 14 residues. V was cut by 5 bases and J by 5 bases, with 15 bases left in between. The CDR3 nucleotides read TGTGCCAGTAGTCCAAAGAATCCGAGGGAGACCCAGTACTTC. It yields the protein CASSPKNPRETQYF. Variable domain in full (rest from reference TRBV19 and TRBJ2-5): DGGITQSPKYLFRKEGQNVTLSCEQNLNHDAMYWYRQDPGQGLRLIYYSQIVNDFQKGDIAEGYSVSREKKESFPLTVTSAQKNPTAFYLCASSPKNPRETQYFGPGTRLLVL.